This T cell receptor (beta chain) was captured by sequencing in a study of blood T cell repertoires in COVID-19. As for the study in general: The samples span acute and convalescent COVID-19 from the United States, Italy and Spain. PBMCs, B-cell-depleted T cells, or T cells provided the cDNA or gDNA that made up the material.

The CDR3 contains 13 residues. V dropped 4 bases and J dropped 9 bases, with 10 bases sitting between them. Germline V gene data show CDR1 as MGHRA and CDR2 as YSYEKL. In the source study's methods: Amplification of reference gene primers was used by the study to estimate nucleated cell counts. Assay: immunoSEQ multiplex PCR; the TCRdb copy retains only in-frame clones and omits some. Clone size and V and J calls were adopted from that table, with D and trimming inferred from the DNA. The sample has about 260,000 clones, approximately 90% seen once. Input material: peripheral blood. The chain has TRBV4-1 and TRBJ1-6; D is unclear. This TCR came from a woman in her thirties or forties with acute or convalescent COVID-19. The CDR3, as DNA: TGCGCCAGCAGCCCTACTGCAGGTTCACCCCTCCACTTT. It is translated as CASSPTAGSPLHF.